The source of this T cell receptor (beta chain) is a study of OX40 agonist ivuxolimab in advanced cancers. In the study overall: Dose-escalation subjects each had hepatocellular carcinoma, melanoma, renal cell or head and neck cancer. At just under 85% male, the cohort had a mean age of 60 years, ranging from about 20 to 79. Study conclusions and caveats: There was clonal expansion of CD4+ and CD8+ blood T cells by week 6 at 0.1 to 3.0 mg/kg. The 0.1-3.0 mg/kg partial responders had among the lowest clonal expansion.

After removal of 5 bases from V and 2 bases from J, the junction contained 5 bases not matched to a gene. This CDR3 has 14 amino acids. Germline V gene data show CDR1 as SNHLY and CDR2 as FYNNEI. Generated by immunoSEQ multiplex PCR, the TCRdb table keeps only in-frame clones and is missing some. The profile shows 57,000 or so clones, about 85% of them singletons. As concerns this clone: As yet, its antigen is unknown.

V usage is TRBV2 and J usage is TRBJ2-7; TRBD2 agrees at 8 bases. The TCR was taken from an adult with an advanced solid tumor such as melanoma, head and neck, liver or kidney cancer. The sample consisted of CD4+ or CD8+ T cells sorted from blood, taken in a trial of the OX40 agonist ivuxolimab. In DNA form, the CDR3 reads TGTGCCAGCAGTTGGACTAGCTCTACCTACGAGCAGTACTTC. Encoded protein: CASSWTSSTYEQYF. The full variable domain, its missing parts supplied by reference TRBV2 and TRBJ2-7, is EPEVTQTPSHQVTQMGQEVILRCVPISNHLYFYWYRQILGQKVEFLVSFYNNEISEKSEIFDDQFSVERPDGSNFTLKIRSTKLEDSAMYFCASSWTSSTYEQYFGPGTRLTVT.